This T cell receptor (beta chain) was recovered during a study of PD-1 blockade in classical Hodgkin lymphoma. Findings of the study overall: In newly diagnosed patients, baseline TCR diversity was reportedly below that of healthy donors.

Each of the patients experienced relapse following autologous stem cell transplantation, and their brentuximab vedotin exposure differed. The patients, who had relapsed/refractory classical Hodgkin lymphoma, achieved best responses of complete response, partial response or progressive disease. Turning to this clone: Its antigen is as yet unknown.

Sequencing was performed with immunoSEQ multiplex PCR; in TCRdb, only in-frame clones are kept and a portion is missing. The sample lists 35,000 to 45,000 clones, 70% to 80% occurring once. Source: peripheral blood mononuclear cells (PBMCs), taken at baseline. The sequence was collected from a human donor with classical Hodgkin lymphoma.

The CDR3 DNA reads TGTGCCAGCAGCCTAAGGGGGGGGGCAGCTTCCATGAACACTGAAGCTTTCTTT. Its translation is CASSLRGGAASMNTEAFF. The chain couples TRBV27 to TRBJ1-1; TRBD1 is a possible D gene (6 bases). The CDR3 is 18 amino acids. Germline V gene lookup returns CDR1 MNHEY and CDR2 SMNVEV (reference sequence). V was shortened by 6 bases and J by 0 bases, with 23 bases between the two germline ends.